This is a list of T cell receptor beta chains from one sample in a study of glioma-infiltrating T cells after dendritic cell vaccination. TCRdb's table, derived via immunoSEQ multiplex PCR, lists solely in-frame clones and lacks some. Here the sample spans under 70,000 clones, more than 75% being singletons. The sample consisted of blood, taken before dendritic cell vaccination. The receptors were sampled from a human donor with glioblastoma. The CDR3 runs from the conserved cysteine through the conserved F or W. A D gene is named only where the DNA matches it firmly. Size is omitted from some rows. Given values are once, few, many or a class for expanded clones.

J: TRBJ2-3
V: TRBV30
size: once
D: TRBD2
CDR3: CAWTLGRSPSGKDTQYF
DNA: TGTGCCTGGACCCTAGGTCGAAGTCCTAGCGGGAAGGATACGCAGTATTTT

J: TRBJ1-6
V: TRBV14
size: .
D: .
CDR3: CASSQSGRVNSPLHF
DNA: TGTGCCAGCAGCCAATCAGGGAGGGTTAATTCACCCCTCCACTTT

J: TRBJ2-7
V: TRBV19
size: .
D: TRBD1
CDR3: CASTGQAYEQYF
DNA: TGTGCCAGTACCGGACAGGCCTACGAGCAGTACTTC

J: TRBJ2-7
V: TRBV7-9
size: .
D: TRBD1
CDR3: CASSRGRYEQYF
DNA: TGTGCCAGCAGCAGGGGGCGCTACGAGCAGTACTTC

J: TRBJ1-3
V: TRBV5-1
size: .
D: .
CDR3: CASSALQGTGNTIYF
DNA: TGCGCCAGCAGCGCCCTACAGGGAACTGGAAACACCATATATTTT

J: TRBJ1-2
V: TRBV30
size: .
D: .
CDR3: CAWSVGGAALGYTF
DNA: TGTGCCTGGAGTGTTGGGGGGGCCGCACTCGGCTACACCTTC

J: TRBJ2-1
V: TRBV28
size: .
D: TRBD1
CDR3: CASSFRDRVYNEQFF
DNA: TGTGCCAGCAGTTTCCGGGACAGGGTTTACAATGAGCAGTTCTTC

J: TRBJ1-1
V: TRBV27
size: once
D: .
CDR3: CASRGGTGASNTEAFF
DNA: TGTGCCAGCAGGGGGGGAACGGGCGCTTCGAACACTGAAGCTTTCTTT

J: TRBJ1-6
V: TRBV7-9
size: few
D: .
CDR3: CASSSSQAPLHF
DNA: TGTGCCAGCAGCTCATCCCAGGCACCCCTCCACTTT

J: TRBJ1-1
V: TRBV5-5
size: .
D: .
CDR3: CASSPRWEGVGAFF
DNA: TGTGCCAGCAGTCCGAGGTGGGAAGGGGTAGGAGCTTTCTTT

J: TRBJ2-5
V: TRBV5-1
size: .
D: TRBD2
CDR3: CASSLGTAGEETQYF
DNA: TGCGCCAGCAGCTTGGGAACAGCGGGGGAGGAGACCCAGTACTTC

J: TRBJ2-7
V: TRBV9
size: .
D: .
CDR3: CASSVATYEQYF
DNA: TGTGCCAGCAGCGTAGCTACCTACGAGCAGTACTTC

J: TRBJ1-4
V: TRBV28
size: .
D: .
CDR3: CASQLVTASNEKLFF
DNA: TGTGCCAGTCAGTTGGTGACAGCCTCTAATGAAAAACTGTTTTTT

J: TRBJ1-4
V: TRBV5-1
size: .
D: .
CDR3: CASSLLGTHNEKLFF
DNA: TGCGCCAGCAGCTTGTTGGGGACACATAATGAAAAACTGTTTTTT

J: TRBJ2-3
V: TRBV28
size: .
D: .
CDR3: CASTPGGLSTDTQYF
DNA: TGTGCCAGCACTCCAGGAGGACTCAGCACAGATACGCAGTATTTT

J: TRBJ2-1
V: TRBV9
size: once
D: .
CDR3: CASSPRLAAYNEQFF
DNA: TGTGCCAGCAGCCCCCGATTAGCGGCGTACAATGAGCAGTTCTTC

J: TRBJ2-2
V: TRBV15
size: .
D: TRBD1
CDR3: CATSRTGVDTGELFF
DNA: TGTGCCACCAGCAGGACAGGGGTGGACACCGGGGAGCTGTTTTTT

J: TRBJ1-4
V: TRBV7-2
size: .
D: .
CDR3: CASSLEVKRKLFF
DNA: TGTGCCAGCAGCTTAGAAGTGAAGAGAAAACTGTTTTTT

J: TRBJ1-2
V: TRBV29-1
size: .
D: TRBD1
CDR3: CSVVSGGGGYTF
DNA: TGCAGCGTTGTATCAGGGGGCGGGGGCTACACCTTC

J: TRBJ1-1
V: TRBV4-1
size: few
D: .
CDR3: CASSRQSGGVNTEAFF
DNA: TGCGCCAGCAGCCGACAAAGTGGAGGGGTTAACACTGAAGCTTTCTTT

J: TRBJ2-5
V: TRBV7-2
size: .
D: TRBD2
CDR3: CASSLTRGGLQETQYF
DNA: TGTGCCAGCAGCTTAACACGGGGGGGACTCCAAGAGACCCAGTACTTC

J: TRBJ2-3
V: TRBV5-1
size: .
D: TRBD2
CDR3: CASSPQTSGGGDTQYF
DNA: TGCGCCAGCAGCCCTCAAACTAGCGGGGGTGGAGATACGCAGTATTTT

J: TRBJ1-2
V: TRBV7-9
size: few
D: TRBD1
CDR3: CASSPRQGGYGYTF
DNA: TGTGCCAGCAGTCCACGACAGGGGGGCTATGGCTACACCTTC

J: TRBJ1-1
V: TRBV6-6
size: .
D: .
CDR3: CASKGGAVNTEAFF
DNA: TGTGCCAGCAAGGGGGGGGCGGTGAACACTGAAGCTTTCTTT

J: TRBJ2-6
V: TRBV5-5
size: .
D: .
CDR3: CASSLGLGNSGANVLTF
DNA: TGTGCCAGCAGCTTGGGGCTCGGGAACTCTGGGGCCAACGTCCTGACTTTC

J: TRBJ2-7
V: TRBV30
size: .
D: .
CDR3: CAWSGGVDEQYF
DNA: TGTGCCTGGAGTGGGGGGGTTGACGAGCAGTACTTC

J: TRBJ1-3
V: TRBV10-2
size: .
D: TRBD1
CDR3: CASSLTGSGNTIYF
DNA: TGCGCCAGCAGCTTGACAGGGTCTGGAAACACCATATATTTT

J: TRBJ1-6
V: TRBV10-2
size: .
D: .
CDR3: CASSESVQVSPLHF
DNA: TGCGCCAGCAGTGAGTCAGTACAAGTTTCACCCCTCCACTTT

J: TRBJ2-1
V: TRBV11-2
size: .
D: TRBD2
CDR3: CASSSRLLAGANEQFF
DNA: TGTGCCAGCAGCTCGAGACTGCTAGCGGGGGCCAATGAGCAGTTCTTC

J: TRBJ2-7
V: TRBV2
size: .
D: TRBD2
CDR3: CASASGGDPYEQHF
DNA: TGTGCCAGCGCTTCGGGGGGAGATCCCTACGAGCAGCACTTC

J: TRBJ2-5
V: TRBV30
size: once
D: .
CDR3: CAWSDSRSGQETQYF
DNA: TGTGCCTGGAGTGACTCGCGTAGCGGACAAGAGACCCAGTACTTC

J: TRBJ2-2
V: TRBV5-1
size: .
D: TRBD2
CDR3: CASSLEASGGATGELFF
DNA: TGCGCCAGCAGCTTGGAGGCTAGCGGGGGGGCGACCGGGGAGCTGTTTTTT

J: TRBJ2-4
V: TRBV4-1
size: few
D: TRBD2
CDR3: CASSQVLAGGANIQYF
DNA: TGCGCCAGCAGCCAGGTACTAGCCGGGGGGGCAAACATTCAGTACTTC

J: TRBJ1-1
V: TRBV6-5
size: .
D: .
CDR3: CASSSPRGVKAEAFF
DNA: TGTGCCAGCAGTTCCCCCAGGGGCGTAAAAGCTGAAGCTTTCTTT

J: TRBJ1-5
V: TRBV4-1
size: few
D: TRBD1
CDR3: CASSHIIGDRGRDQPQHF
DNA: TGCGCCAGCAGCCATATAATTGGGGACAGGGGGCGCGATCAGCCCCAGCATTTT

J: TRBJ2-5
V: TRBV5-1
size: .
D: TRBD2
CDR3: CASSSRGAGGREETQYF
DNA: TGCGCCAGCAGCTCCCGGGGAGCGGGGGGGCGAGAGGAGACCCAGTACTTC

J: TRBJ2-3
V: TRBV19
size: .
D: TRBD1
CDR3: CASSGTGLNTQYF
DNA: TGTGCCAGTTCTGGGACAGGGCTAAATACGCAGTATTTT

J: TRBJ2-1
V: TRBV19
size: .
D: .
CDR3: CASSTLNEQFF
DNA: TGTGCCAGTAGTACACTCAATGAGCAGTTCTTC

J: TRBJ1-1
V: TRBV7-9
size: .
D: .
CDR3: CASSSPLGGGKGQPMAFF
DNA: TGTGCCAGCAGCTCCCCCTTAGGGGGGGGGAAGGGTCAACCGATGGCTTTCTTT

J: TRBJ2-4
V: TRBV23-1
size: .
D: .
CDR3: CASSQPRETALAKNIQYF
DNA: TGCGCCAGCAGTCAACCTCGGGAGACAGCGCTAGCCAAAAACATTCAGTACTTC

J: TRBJ2-5
V: TRBV18
size: .
D: .
CDR3: CASSPRTASQETQYF
DNA: TGTGCCAGCTCACCAAGGACAGCCTCACAAGAGACCCAGTACTTC

J: TRBJ1-1
V: TRBV28
size: .
D: .
CDR3: CASRTANTEAFF
DNA: TGTGCCAGCAGGACAGCGAACACTGAAGCTTTCTTT

J: TRBJ2-1
V: TRBV5-4
size: once
D: .
CDR3: CASSPLRDMGNEQFF
DNA: TGTGCCAGCAGCCCACTCCGGGACATGGGTAATGAGCAGTTCTTC

J: TRBJ1-3
V: TRBV4-1
size: .
D: .
CDR3: CASSPTQSSGNTIYF
DNA: TGCGCCAGCAGCCCGACTCAGAGCTCTGGAAACACCATATATTTT

J: TRBJ2-1
V: TRBV6-5
size: .
D: .
CDR3: CASSYSSAGEKFF
DNA: TGTGCCAGCAGTTACTCGTCGGCAGGGGAAAAGTTCTTC